This T cell receptor (beta chain) originates from a study of OX40 agonist ivuxolimab in advanced cancers. In regard to this clone: Germline is not matched at one junction end, which may reflect a read error.

There are 14 residues in the CDR3. CDR1 and CDR2 (germline): SSHAT, FNYEAQ (reference sequence). The assay was immunoSEQ multiplex PCR, and TCRdb's table has in-frame clones only and misses some. Of 62,000 or so clones listed, 70% to 90% were seen once; the top ten hold about 4%. The starting material was CD4+ or CD8+ T cells sorted from blood, obtained in a trial of the OX40 agonist ivuxolimab. V is TRBV7-7 and J is TRBJ2-5; D gene unclear. The clonotype comes from an adult with an advanced solid tumor such as melanoma, head and neck, liver or kidney cancer. The CDR3 DNA is TGTGCTAGCAGCTTAGGTCCCAGAAAAGAGACCCAGTACTTC. Translated, it gives CASSLGPRKETQYF.